This T cell receptor (beta chain) was recovered during a study of cytomegalovirus exposure and HLA in healthy donors. Findings of the study overall: Cytomegalovirus status was reportedly diagnosed by the classifier with high specificity and sensitivity. The authors enumerated 150 to 200 TCR beta chains as linked to cytomegalovirus. Earlier findings revealed that most TCR beta V segments proved productive either about 87% or about 30% of the time.

PCR amplification relied on 60 Vbeta primers (plus 13 Jbeta primers). Produced via immunoSEQ multiplex PCR; TCRdb's table is partial and in-frame only. The table has about 180,000 clones, 77% seen once. Comments on this clone: The antigen remains undetermined.

V was cut by 3 bases and J by 4 bases, with 7 bases left in between. The V gene's germline CDR1 is MNHEY and CDR2 SMNVEV (reference sequence). This CDR3 spans 13 amino acids. Though probably carrying unrecorded immune exposures, donors were nominally healthy at sampling. The sample taken for sequencing was PBMCs. V is TRBV27 and J is TRBJ1-5; TRBD1 might be the D (5 bases). The receptor comes from a man aged 18 to 29 in good health and CMV-seronegative. The CDR3 region is CASSLKGNQPQHF. The CDR3 DNA reads as TGTGCCAGCAGTTTGAAGGGGAATCAGCCCCAGCATTTT.